This T cell receptor beta chain was profiled in a study of control samples from healthy donors and cancer patients. The method was immunoSEQ multiplex PCR; TCRdb's version includes in-frame clones alone and lacks a portion of them. The sample consists of 100,000 to 150,000 clones, about 90% of them appearing once. J lost 2 bases, V lost 4 bases, and 8 bases had no gene match. Germline CDR1 and CDR2: SGHRS and YFSETQ. The CDR3 has 15 amino acids. V is TRBV5-1 and J is TRBJ2-5, with 7 bases fitting TRBD1. This sequence was found in a man younger than 35 in good health. Specimen: blood. Here the CDR3 reads CASSPLPGQQETQYF. The CDR3 bases are TGCGCCAGCAGCCCCCTCCCGGGACAGCAAGAGACCCAGTACTTC.